These T cell receptor beta chains were read from a single sample in a study of shared clonotypes between healthy human individuals. Using immunoSEQ multiplex PCR, the repertoire was profiled, and TCRdb retains in-frame clones only, with some absent. The sample has about 2.1 million clones, about 94% seen once. What was sequenced was naive CD8+ T cells from PBMCs. Every receptor here comes from a man aged 18 to 30 in good health. Some clones in this sample may be carry-over from other donors' samples. Both conserved end residues are part of each CDR3. D genes are given only for firm matches. Some rows have no size entry. The others give once, few or many, or a class for an expanded clone.

J gene,V gene,D gene,clone size,CDR3 DNA,CDR3 protein
TRBJ2-7,TRBV7-8,-,-,TGTGCCAGCAGCTTAGGCTTGGGGGACGAGCAGTACTTC,CASSLGLGDEQYF
TRBJ2-5,TRBV6-6,-,-,TGTGCCAGCAGTTACTCCCCAGGGGGAGGGACCCAGTACTTC,CASSYSPGGGTQYF
TRBJ1-5,TRBV28,-,-,TGTGCCAGCAGCCCCCAGACAGAACCCGATCAGCCCCAGCATTTT,CASSPQTEPDQPQHF
TRBJ2-7,TRBV28,TRBD1,-,TGTGCCAGCAGTTTACCAGGGGGAAGTGACGAGCAGTACTTC,CASSLPGGSDEQYF
TRBJ2-2,TRBV27,-,-,TGTGCCAGCAGTTCCCTCCTCACCGGGGAGCTGTTTTTT,CASSSLLTGELFF
TRBJ2-1,TRBV9,-,-,TGTGCCAGCAGCGTAACCGGGAACTACAATGAGCAGTTCTTC,CASSVTGNYNEQFF
TRBJ2-1,TRBV10-1,TRBD1,-,TGCGCCAGCAGTGAGGACAGGGGGTACAATGAGCAGTTCTTC,CASSEDRGYNEQFF
TRBJ2-2,TRBV28,-,-,TGTGCCAGCAGTTGGAAACCCTGGGGCGGGGAGCTGTTTTTT,CASSWKPWGGELFF
TRBJ2-7,TRBV7-6,TRBD1,-,TGTGCCAGCAGCGTAACAGGGGACTACGAGCAGTACTTC,CASSVTGDYEQYF
TRBJ2-1,TRBV5-6,-,-,TGTGCCAGCAGCTTCGGGACACCATACAATGAGCAGTTCTTC,CASSFGTPYNEQFF
TRBJ2-1,TRBV7-8,-,-,TGTGCCAGCAGCGCCATTCAAAGCTCCTACAATGAGCAGTTCTTC,CASSAIQSSYNEQFF
TRBJ2-7,TRBV30,-,-,TGTGCCTGGAGTGTACGAGGGTTAGGCGAGCAGTACTTC,CAWSVRGLGEQYF
TRBJ2-7,TRBV2,-,once,TGTGCCAGCAAAGTGGGGGATAGCTCCTACGAGCAGTACTTC,CASKVGDSSYEQYF
TRBJ2-1,TRBV7-2,-,-,TGTGCCAGCAGCTTAGATCATGGTGGGATATACAATGAGCAGTTCTTC,CASSLDHGGIYNEQFF
TRBJ1-5,TRBV6-5,-,-,TGTGCCAGCAGTTACGGGTCAGGGGCGGGTTCGCCCCAGCATTTT,CASSYGSGAGSPQHF
TRBJ2-1,TRBV7-9,TRBD2,-,TGTGCCAGCAGCTGGACTAGCGGGTTAAGGATGAGTACAAATGAGCAGTTCTTC,CASSWTSGLRMSTNEQFF
TRBJ2-5,TRBV19,TRBD1,-,TGTGCCAGTTCAGGGGGCGCGTGGGAGACCCAGTACTTC,CASSGGAWETQYF
TRBJ1-2,TRBV15,-,-,TGTGCCACCAGCAGAGCTCGAGTGGACTATGGCTACACCTTC,CATSRARVDYGYTF
TRBJ2-2,TRBV10-3,-,-,TGTGCCATCAGTGAGTCCCGGGCTAGCGAAACGAACACCGGGGAGCTGTTTTTT,CAISESRASETNTGELFF
TRBJ2-7,TRBV7-9,TRBD1,-,TGTGCCAGCAGCGCGAAGGACAGGGAAAACTACGAGCAGTACTTC,CASSAKDRENYEQYF
TRBJ2-7,TRBV28,TRBD1,-,TGTGCCAGCAGCACCGATTCGACAGGGAGCCCGTCGAGGGAGCAGTACTTC,CASSTDSTGSPSREQYF
TRBJ1-5,TRBV9,-,-,TGTGCCAGCAGCGTAGGTGGGGGCAATCAGCCCCAGCATTTT,CASSVGGGNQPQHF
TRBJ2-7,TRBV5-6,-,-,TGTGCCAGCAGCTTGGCGACCGGAGGCCCATTCTACGAGCAGTACTTC,CASSLATGGPFYEQYF
TRBJ1-1,TRBV5-6,-,-,TGTGCCAGCAGCTTTAATACTCCTCGAAACACTGAAGCTTTCTTT,CASSFNTPRNTEAFF
TRBJ2-5,TRBV28,TRBD1,-,TGTGCCAGCAGTTACAGGGGCCGTGGGGAGACCCAGTACTTC,CASSYRGRGETQYF
TRBJ1-5,TRBV28,-,-,TGTGCCAGCAGCTCGCCTGGTACGGATCAGCCCCAGCATTTT,CASSSPGTDQPQHF
TRBJ1-1,TRBV4-1,-,-,TGCGCCAGCAGCCCAGTGGGTGGCTCAAACACTGAAGCTTTCTTT,CASSPVGGSNTEAFF
TRBJ2-7,TRBV10-3,-,-,TGTGCCATCAGTGATCAGGGGCGAGCCTACGAGCAGTACTTC,CAISDQGRAYEQYF
TRBJ2-1,TRBV9,TRBD1,-,TGTGCCAGCAGCGTAGGACAGGGTAACTACAATGAGCAGTTCTTC,CASSVGQGNYNEQFF
TRBJ2-6,TRBV11-2,-,-,TGTGCCAGCAGCTGGGGACTTTCGCGACCTGGGGCCAACGTCCTGACTTTC,CASSWGLSRPGANVLTF
TRBJ2-1,TRBV28,-,-,TGTGCCAGCAGTTCTCTCGGTCTGGCCTCCTACAATGAGCAGTTCTTC,CASSSLGLASYNEQFF
TRBJ2-1,TRBV5-4,-,-,TGTGCCAGCAGCAAAGACCCCCCACAGTTCTTC,CASSKDPPQFF
TRBJ2-1,TRBV7-9,TRBD2,once,TGTGCCAGCAGCCGCGGGGCTAGAGCGGGAGGTCTCAATGAGCAGTTCTTC,CASSRGARAGGLNEQFF
TRBJ2-1,TRBV27,-,-,TGTGCCAGCAGAGTGAGGGTCGGGGAGCAGTTCTTC,CASRVRVGEQFF
TRBJ2-2,TRBV5-6,-,-,TGTGCCAGCAGCCTCGGCGGATTGAACACCGGGGAGCTGTTTTTT,CASSLGGLNTGELFF
TRBJ2-7,TRBV7-9,TRBD1,-,TGTGCCAGCAGCGTCCGGGGACAGGCCTACGAGCAGTACTTC,CASSVRGQAYEQYF
TRBJ2-7,TRBV27,-,-,TGTGCCAGCAGTTTGTCGTCCCAGGGGGGCTACGAGCAGTACTTC,CASSLSSQGGYEQYF
TRBJ2-7,TRBV11-2,-,-,TGTGCCAGCGAGGGAGTCCACGAGCAGTACTTC,CASEGVHEQYF
TRBJ2-7,TRBV6-1,-,-,TGTGCCAGCAGTCTCCAGCAGCTCTATTACGAGCAGTACTTC,CASSLQQLYYEQYF
TRBJ2-1,TRBV10-3,TRBD2,-,TGTGCCATCAGCGATGGACTAGCGGGAAACAATGAGCAGTTCTTC,CAISDGLAGNNEQFF
TRBJ2-2,TRBV7-9,-,few,TGTGCCAGCAGCGGGGAGGACGACACCGGGGAGCTGTTTTTT,CASSGEDDTGELFF
TRBJ2-2,TRBV5-6,TRBD2,once,TGTGCCAGCAGCTTGGCCCTAGCGGGTTACACCGGGGAGCTGTTTTTT,CASSLALAGYTGELFF
TRBJ2-7,TRBV30,-,-,TGTGCCTGGAGTCGAACAGGGTACTACGAGCAGTACTTC,CAWSRTGYYEQYF
TRBJ2-5,TRBV9,TRBD2,-,TGTGCCAGCAGCCTCCAGGGAGGGTTTGAGACCCAGTACTTC,CASSLQGGFETQYF
TRBJ2-2,TRBV9,-,-,TGTGCCAGCAGCGGCGGGACTCCTAACACCGGGGAGCTGTTTTTT,CASSGGTPNTGELFF
TRBJ2-1,TRBV28,TRBD2,-,TGTGCCAGCAGCGGACTAGCCTACAATGAGCAGTTCTTC,CASSGLAYNEQFF
TRBJ1-5,TRBV28,-,-,TGTGCCAGCAGTCCCCGGGTTCGCAATCAGCCCCAGCATTTT,CASSPRVRNQPQHF
TRBJ2-1,TRBV7-9,-,-,TGTGCCAGCAGCTTACCCATGAGAGAAGGGGTCGGGTCCTACAATGAGCAGTTCTTC,CASSLPMREGVGSYNEQFF
TRBJ2-7,TRBV5-1,-,-,TGCGCCAGCAGATTGACAGGATTACGAACCGACGAGCAGTACTTC,CASRLTGLRTDEQYF
TRBJ2-7,TRBV19,-,-,TGTGCCAGTAGTATTTTCCTGGACGGGACCTACGAGCAGTACTTC,CASSIFLDGTYEQYF
TRBJ2-1,TRBV19,TRBD2,-,TGTGCCAGTAGTCTCACTAGCGGGAGGGTTTACAATGAGCAGTTCTTC,CASSLTSGRVYNEQFF
TRBJ1-2,TRBV27,-,once,TGTGCCAGCAGTTTACAGCCGGCCGGTTCTGGTGGCTACACCTTC,CASSLQPAGSGGYTF
TRBJ2-7,TRBV29-1,-,once,TGCAGCGTTAACCGAGACTACGAGCAGTACTTC,CSVNRDYEQYF
TRBJ2-1,TRBV13,TRBD2,-,TGTGCCAGCAGCTTAGGCTCTAGCGGGGTCTACGGCGAGCAGTTCTTC,CASSLGSSGVYGEQFF
TRBJ2-7,TRBV28,-,-,TGTGCCAGCAGCCGCGCTCCGACACAGTACTTC,CASSRAPTQYF
TRBJ2-2,TRBV19,-,-,TGTGCCAGTAGACCCACAGACGGGGAGCTGTTTTTT,CASRPTDGELFF
TRBJ2-5,TRBV11-2,-,-,TGTGCCAGCAGCAACGTTCAGCTACCCCAAGAGACCCAGTACTTC,CASSNVQLPQETQYF